This T cell receptor (beta chain) stems from a study of T cells in Graves' hyperthyroidism and ophthalmopathy. Study-wide context: Pretreatment peripheral blood was obtained at initial diagnosis.

Stable disease denoted Graves' hyperthyroidism without ophthalmopathy progression within 18 months. This CDR3 has 14 residues. Germline lookup yields CDR1 MNHNS and CDR2 SASEGT. V lost 4 bases, J lost 2 bases, and 4 bases stayed unmatched. This clonotype was picked up many times. Amplified regions were TCR beta CDR3 sequences from RNA transcripts. HTBI primers were the set used in a first-round RT-PCR of the TCR CDR3. Each CDR3 protein gets one entry after TCRdb re-called the multiplex PCR reads with MiXCR. The sample includes 400,000 to 500,000 distinct CDR3 sequences, roughly an eighth of them seen just once.

This chain connects TRBV6-1 to TRBJ1-2; 7 bases fit TRBD1. This TCR was recovered from a woman younger than 35 with Graves' hyperthyroidism. Sequencing was performed on blood. DNA of the CDR3: TGTGCCAGCAGTGGGGGGACAGAGAACTATGGCTACACCTTC. Translation: CASSGGTENYGYTF.